This TCR beta chain was observed in a study of T cell repertoires in cytomegalovirus infection. Study background: Recently identified HLA-C-restricted and well-studied HLA-B-restricted CMV epitopes were used. Both CMV infection and a matching HLA type were indicated by public TCR beta signatures. Findings and limits, study-wide: The response measured ex vivo was dominated by TCR beta clonotypes (HLA-C-restricted and CMV-specific). Public TCR beta family frequency separated CMV-and-HLA carriers, including in an independent cohort.

MiXCR was run by TCRdb on the reads, yielding one entry per CDR3 protein. The table lists about 51,000 distinct CDR3 sequences, 15% to 25% of them singletons. Trimming took off 2 bases at V and 6 bases at J, with 13 bases between the two ends. Germline V gene lookup returns CDR1 SGHKS and CDR2 YYEKEE (reference sequence). CDR3 length: 14 residues. This clonotype occurred many times. Its antigen is unknown. This clonotype originated in a human donor in good health (CMV status not recorded). Some clones in this sample may be carry-over from other donors' samples. Here the sequenced sample was CD8+ T cells from cultured PBMCs, taken from culture after CMV antigen stimulation. V is TRBV5-5 and J is TRBJ2-3; no firm D call. CDR3 sequence (DNA): TGTGCCAGCAGCTTTGAGTCCGTGGCGGATACGCAGTATTTT. Protein product: CASSFESVADTQYF.